The clone carrying this T cell receptor (beta chain) was picked up many times. Antigen: not known. These data are taken from a study of breast tumors, draining lymph nodes, adjacent tissues. With 3 bases clipped from V and 6 bases from J, the junction kept 9 bases outside the gene matches. From germline, CDR1 is SNHLY and CDR2 FYNNEI. The length of the CDR3 is 16 residues. From the multiplex PCR reads, TCRdb called clonotypes with MiXCR, one entry per CDR3 protein. The sample consists of roughly 120,000 distinct CDR3 sequences, about 20% of them appearing once. The lymph nodes were axillary draining lymph nodes from breast cancer patients. Points from the study as a whole: Tumor and nontumor repertoires were significantly more similar in luminal-like than in basal-like breast cancer. Tumor T cell lymph node origin was a supported hypothesis, not proven. Tumors had less TCR diversity than lymph nodes, more than nontumor tissue. Most tumor T cells seemingly derive from lymph node, then expand in tumor.

The gene calls are TRBV2 and TRBJ2-1; the match to TRBD1 covers 9 bases. Sequencing used axillary lymph node tissue. The receptor comes from a female donor with breast cancer. Some clones in this sample may be carry-over from other donors' samples. The CDR3 DNA reads as TGTGCCAGCAGTGACACCGGGACAGGGATGGTCAATGAGCAGTTCTTC. This translates into CASSDTGTGMVNEQFF.